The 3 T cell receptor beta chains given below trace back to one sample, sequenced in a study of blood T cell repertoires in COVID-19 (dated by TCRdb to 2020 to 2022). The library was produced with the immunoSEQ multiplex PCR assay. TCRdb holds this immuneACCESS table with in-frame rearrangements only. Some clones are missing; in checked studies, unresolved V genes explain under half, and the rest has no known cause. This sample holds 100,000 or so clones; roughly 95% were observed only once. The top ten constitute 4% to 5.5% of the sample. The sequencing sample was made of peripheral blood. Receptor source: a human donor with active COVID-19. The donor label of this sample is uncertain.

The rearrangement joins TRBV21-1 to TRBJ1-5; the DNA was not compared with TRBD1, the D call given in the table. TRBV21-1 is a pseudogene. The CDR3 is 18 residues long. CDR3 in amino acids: CATLPGTGSFCSNQPQHF. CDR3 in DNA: TGTGCCACCCTCCCAGGGACAGGGAGTTTTTGTAGCAATCAGCCCCAGCATTTT.

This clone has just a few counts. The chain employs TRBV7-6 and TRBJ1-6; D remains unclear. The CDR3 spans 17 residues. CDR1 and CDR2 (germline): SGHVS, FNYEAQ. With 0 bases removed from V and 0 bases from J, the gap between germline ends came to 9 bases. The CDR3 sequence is CASSLAGGSSYNSPLHF. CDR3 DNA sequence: TGTGCCAGCAGCTTAGCGGGAGGAAGCTCCTATAATTCACCCCTCCACTTT.

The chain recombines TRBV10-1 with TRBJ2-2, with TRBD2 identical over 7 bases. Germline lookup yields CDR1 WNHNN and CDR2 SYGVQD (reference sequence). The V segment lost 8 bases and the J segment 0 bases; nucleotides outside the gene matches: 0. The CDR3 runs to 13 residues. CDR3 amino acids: CASGRANTGELFF. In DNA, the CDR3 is TGCGCCAGCGGGAGGGCGAACACCGGGGAGCTGTTTTTT.